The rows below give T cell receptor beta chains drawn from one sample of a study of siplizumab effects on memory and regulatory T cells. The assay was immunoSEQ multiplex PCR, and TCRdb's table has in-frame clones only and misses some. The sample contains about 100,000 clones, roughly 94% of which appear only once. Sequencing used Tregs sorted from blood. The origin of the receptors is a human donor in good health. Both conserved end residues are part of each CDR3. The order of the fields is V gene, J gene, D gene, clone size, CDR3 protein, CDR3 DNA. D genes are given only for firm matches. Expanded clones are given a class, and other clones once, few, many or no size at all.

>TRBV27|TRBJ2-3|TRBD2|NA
CASSPGLAGTDTQYF
TGTGCCAGCAGTCCCGGACTAGCGGGAACAGATACGCAGTATTTT
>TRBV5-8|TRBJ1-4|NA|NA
CASSPLNNEKLFF
TGTGCCAGCAGCCCCCTAAATAATGAAAAACTGTTTTTT
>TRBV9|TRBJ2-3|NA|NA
CARRRVDTQYF
TGTGCCCGCCGAAGGGTCGATACGCAGTATTTT
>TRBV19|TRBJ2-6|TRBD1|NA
CASSSGTGSGANVLTF
TGTGCCAGTAGTAGCGGGACAGGCTCTGGGGCCAACGTCCTGACTTTC
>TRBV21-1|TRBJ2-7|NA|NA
CASSNQRGSLRSSYEQYF
TGTGCCAGCAGCAACCAGCGGGGCTCCCTGAGGAGCTCCTACGAGCAGTACTTC
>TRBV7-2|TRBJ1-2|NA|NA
CASTLVPQGIYGYTF
TGTGCCAGCACCTTAGTCCCCCAGGGAATATATGGCTACACCTTC
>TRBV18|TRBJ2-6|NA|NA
CASSRVSTTSGANVLTF
TGTGCCAGCTCACGTGTGTCCACGACCTCTGGGGCCAACGTCCTGACTTTC
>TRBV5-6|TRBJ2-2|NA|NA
CASSLPESNLGRELFF
TGTGCCAGCAGCTTGCCGGAAAGTAACCTCGGCCGGGAGCTGTTTTTT
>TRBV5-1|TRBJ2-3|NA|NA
CASSSGVGETSTDTQYF
TGCGCCAGCAGCTCCGGGGTTGGCGAGACCAGCACAGATACGCAGTATTTT
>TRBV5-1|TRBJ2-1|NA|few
CASMVQGWSNEQFF
TGCGCCAGCATGGTGCAGGGATGGAGCAATGAGCAGTTCTTC
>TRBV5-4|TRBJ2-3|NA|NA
CASIPAATPNLRSTDTQYF
TGTGCCAGCATCCCCGCGGCCACACCTAACCTACGATCCACAGATACGCAGTATTTT
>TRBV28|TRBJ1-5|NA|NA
CASSPRQARQPQHF
TGTGCCAGCAGCCCAAGACAGGCCAGACAGCCCCAGCATTTT
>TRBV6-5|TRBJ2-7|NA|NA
CASSSYYEQYF
TGTGCCAGCAGTTCATACTACGAGCAGTACTTC
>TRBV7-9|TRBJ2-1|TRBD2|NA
CASSIWTSGRGHNEQFF
TGTGCCAGCAGCATTTGGACTAGCGGGAGGGGTCACAATGAGCAGTTCTTC
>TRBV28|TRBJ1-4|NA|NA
CASSFTGGILGLFF
TGTGCCAGCAGTTTCACTGGAGGTATTTTAGGACTGTTTTTT
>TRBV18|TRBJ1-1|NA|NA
CASSPRHPYLMNTEAFF
TGTGCCAGCTCACCGAGACACCCCTATCTAATGAACACTGAAGCTTTCTTT
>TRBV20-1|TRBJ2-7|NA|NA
CSARADLEQYF
TGCAGTGCTAGAGCAGACCTCGAGCAGTACTTC
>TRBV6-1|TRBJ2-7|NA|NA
CASSEAGGTYEQYF
TGTGCCAGCAGTGAAGCAGGGGGAACCTACGAGCAGTACTTC
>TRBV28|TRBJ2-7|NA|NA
CASSLWRRGSSEPSSSYEQYF
TGTGCCAGCAGTTTATGGAGGCGGGGCAGTTCAGAGCCTTCGAGCTCCTACGAGCAGTACTTC
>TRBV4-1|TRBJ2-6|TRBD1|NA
CASRVGTAVSGANVLTF
TGCGCCAGCAGGGTAGGGACAGCCGTCTCTGGGGCCAACGTCCTGACTTTC
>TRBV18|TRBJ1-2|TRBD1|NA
CASSYRGSGDGYTF
TGTGCCAGCTCGTACAGGGGATCAGGTGATGGCTACACCTTC
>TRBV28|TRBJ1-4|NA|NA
CASSFLGITNEKLFF
TGTGCCAGCAGTTTTTTGGGGATAACTAATGAAAAACTGTTTTTT
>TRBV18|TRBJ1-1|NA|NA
CASSPGQTRAFF
TGTGCCAGCTCACCGGGGCAGACCCGAGCTTTCTTT
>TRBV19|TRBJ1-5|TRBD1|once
CASTERRTGVPGQPQHF
TGTGCCAGTACCGAAAGGCGGACAGGGGTGCCGGGACAGCCCCAGCATTTT
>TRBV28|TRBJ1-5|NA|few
CASSWTSRSFQHF
TGTGCCAGCAGTTGGACAAGCCGCTCGTTCCAGCATTTT
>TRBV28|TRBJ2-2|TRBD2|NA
CATAGGGFTGELFF
TGTGCCACCGCCGGGGGGGGTTTCACCGGGGAGCTGTTTTTT
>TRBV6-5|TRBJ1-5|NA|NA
CASRGNNQPQHF
TGTGCCAGCAGGGGAAACAATCAGCCCCAGCATTTT
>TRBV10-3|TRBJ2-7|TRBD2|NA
CAISEYSGREGHEQYF
TGTGCCATCAGTGAGTACTCGGGGCGGGAGGGACACGAGCAGTACTTC
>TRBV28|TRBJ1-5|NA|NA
CASSFQGAQHF
TGTGCCAGCAGTTTCCAAGGGGCCCAGCATTTT
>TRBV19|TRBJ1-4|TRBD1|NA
CASSIVATGNEKLFF
TGTGCCAGTAGTATAGTCGCGACAGGGAATGAAAAACTGTTTTTT
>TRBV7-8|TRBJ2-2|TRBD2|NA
CASSYLTLLAGLNTGELFF
TGTGCCAGCAGCTACCTAACCCTACTAGCGGGACTGAACACCGGGGAGCTGTTTTTT